A single sample is the source of the 21 T cell receptor beta chains below, sequenced in a study of post-analysis software for immune sequencing data. Built from TCR beta cDNA, the libraries had unique molecular identifiers in them. TCRdb fed the PCR reads into MiXCR, producing one record per CDR3 protein. Of around 770,000 distinct CDR3 sequences in the sample, about half were seen once. General study results and limits: Higher frequency in patients than in controls was seen for 5 or 6 TRBV segments, with TRBV5-6, TRBV5-1 and TRBV20-1 among them.

Their target antigens are unknown. The specimen sequenced was blood. The receptors originated from a girl aged 5 to 17 with multiple sclerosis.

The V gene is TRBV20-1, the J gene TRBJ1-1; unclear D gene. CDR3 length: 16 amino acids. CDR1 DFQATT and CDR2 SNEGSKA come from the germline V gene (reference sequence). Deletions cut 0 bases from V and 0 bases from J, with 14 bases between. The CDR3, as DNA: TGCAGTGCTAGAGATCCTACAGCGACCTTGAACACTGAAGCTTTCTTT. Protein: CSARDPTATLNTEAFF.

For this clonotype: A read error may explain this, as a much larger clone is one base away. V usage is TRBV5-1 and J usage is TRBJ2-5; D not certain. This CDR3 region has 14 residues. Germline values: CDR1 SGHRS, CDR2 YFSETQ. The V gene lost 3 bases and the J gene lost 2 bases, with 11 bases spanning the gap. The CDR3: CASSSVGMQETQYF. CDR3 in DNA: TGCGCCAGCAGCTCGGTAGGGATGCAAGAGACCCAGTACTTC. Filled out from reference TRBV5-1 and TRBJ2-5, the complete variable domain reads KAGVTQTPRYLIKTRGQQVTLSCSPISGHRSVSWYQQTPGQGLQFLFEYFSETQRNKGNFPGRFSGRQFSNSRSEMNVSTLELGDSALYLCASSSVGMQETQYFGPGTRLLVL.

This clonotype was counted between two and nine times. The gene calls are TRBV30 and TRBJ2-5, with a possible D match to TRBD2 (6 bases). This CDR3 comprises 14 residues. The V gene lost 3 bases and the J gene lost 1 base, with 12 bases spanning the gap. Per the germline V gene, CDR1 is GTSNPN and CDR2 is SVGIG (reference sequence). The CDR3 DNA is TGTGCCTGGAGGGCCGTCGGGAGCCAAGAGACCCAGTACTTC. It translates to CAWRAVGSQETQYF.

This clonotype has more than one count but fewer than ten. The V gene is TRBV7-3, the J gene TRBJ1-2; 9 bases are shared with TRBD1. Germline V gene data show CDR1 as SGHTA and CDR2 as FQGTGA. The CDR3 length is 16 residues. Trimming cost V 5 bases and J 2 bases; bases outside gene matches: 9. The CDR3: CASSPTPGTGNYGYTF. The CDR3 DNA sequence: TGTGCCAGCAGCCCCACCCCCGGGACAGGGAACTATGGCTACACCTTC.

This chain connects TRBV7-9 to TRBJ1-2; D is perhaps TRBD1 (6 bases). Germline V CDR1 and CDR2: SEHNR, FQNEAQ (reference sequence). Trimming took off 7 bases at V and 7 bases at J, with 16 bases between the two ends. The CDR3 length is 13 residues. The CDR3 nucleotides read TGTGCCAGCACCACACAGGGAATTGGTGGCTACACCTTC. Protein sequence: CASTTQGIGGYTF.

This chain uses TRBV20-1 with TRBJ1-1; D perhaps matches TRBD1 (5 bases). The CDR3 loop spans 12 amino acids. Trimming removed 6 bases at V and 5 bases at J, with 13 bases between. CDR1 is DFQATT and CDR2 is SNEGSKA in the germline V gene (reference sequence). The CDR3 loop is CSARAPLTEAFF. The CDR3 DNA reads TGCAGTGCCAGGGCCCCTTTGACTGAAGCTTTCTTT.

This clonotype was counted once. This chain connects TRBV20-1 to TRBJ2-6; 7 bases match TRBD1. The CDR3 has 15 residues. The germline V gene has CDR1 DFQATT and CDR2 SNEGSKA (reference sequence). The V segment lost 6 bases and the J segment 0 bases; nucleotides outside the gene matches: 5. The CDR3 is CSAKNRGSGANVLTF. In DNA form, the CDR3 reads TGCAGTGCCAAAAACAGGGGCTCTGGGGCCAACGTCCTGACTTTC.

V is TRBV7-3 and J is TRBJ2-1; D may correspond to TRBD1 or TRBD2 (5 bases each). CDR1 is SGHTA, CDR2 FQGTGA, per germline. V was shortened by 2 bases and J by 7 bases, with 12 bases between the two germline ends. This CDR3 has 14 residues. The CDR3 nucleotides are TGTGCCAGCAGCTTATCACACGGGGCGAATGAGCAGTTCTTC. It translates to CASSLSHGANEQFF.

V is TRBV25-1 and J is TRBJ2-3; 10 bases line up with TRBD2. Germline values: CDR1 MGHDK, CDR2 SYGVNS. The junction had 7 bases not matched to a gene; V was cut back by 4 bases and J by 6 bases. This CDR3 contains 15 residues. CDR3 in amino acids: CASSVPSGSIDTQYF. The CDR3 DNA is TGTGCCAGCAGTGTTCCTAGCGGGAGCATTGATACGCAGTATTTT.

The chain couples TRBV12-3 or TRBV12-4 to TRBJ1-2, with D unclear. The CDR3 covers 13 residues. The V end lost 6 bases, the J end lost 1 base, and 9 bases lay between the germline ends. The CDR3 DNA sequence: TGTGCCAGCAGGGGCACGATTAACTATGGCTACACCTTC. Translated: CASRGTINYGYTF.

The chain joins TRBV7-9 to TRBJ2-1, with TRBD2 identical over 8 bases. Germline values: CDR1 SEHNR, CDR2 FQNEAQ (reference sequence). J lost 2 bases, V lost 5 bases, and 5 bases had no gene match. The CDR3 totals 15 residues. This chain's CDR3 is CASSQREMAYNEQFF. CDR3 in DNA: TGTGCCAGCAGCCAGCGGGAGATGGCCTACAATGAGCAGTTCTTC.

This clonotype was observed many times. The junction departs from the called germline gene at one end, perhaps through a read error. The chain combines TRBV7-9 with TRBJ1-2; 7 bases agree with TRBD1. This CDR3 is 13 amino acids long. Germline V gene lookup returns CDR1 SEHNR and CDR2 FQNEAQ (reference sequence). The CDR3 DNA reads TGCGCCAGCAGTCCAGGGGGTGACTATGGCTACACCTTC. This translates into CASSPGGDYGYTF.

The chain combines TRBV20-1 with TRBJ1-2; no clear D gene. CDR3 size: 11 residues. Trimming took off 5 bases at V and 8 bases at J, with 12 bases between the two ends. In germline, CDR1 is DFQATT, CDR2 SNEGSKA (reference sequence). CDR3 residues: CSAWTSGGYTF. CDR3 nucleotide sequence: TGCAGTGCTTGGACCTCGGGAGGCTACACCTTC.

The chain is built from TRBV12-3 or TRBV12-4 and TRBJ2-5; tentatively, D is TRBD1 or TRBD2 (5 bases each). Trimming removed 6 bases at V and 5 bases at J, with 10 bases between. This CDR3 contains 12 residues. The CDR3 DNA follows: TGTGCCAGCAGGTGGGGGAAGGAGACCCAGTACTTC. It translates to CASRWGKETQYF.

The chain couples TRBV7-2 to TRBJ2-1; TRBD2 matches 9 bases. Trimming at V came to 6 bases and at J to 8 bases, leaving 14 bases not matched to a gene. This CDR3 comprises 16 residues. Germline-derived CDR1 and CDR2 are SGHTA and FQGNSA. Written as DNA, the CDR3 is TGTGCCAGCAGTTTCGCCCCGGGACTAGCCCTCTATGAGCAGTTCTTC. It is translated as CASSFAPGLALYEQFF.

The chain carries TRBV9 and TRBJ1-2; TRBD1 is a possible D gene (5 bases). CDR1 is SGDLS, CDR2 YYNGEE, per germline. V lost 7 bases to trimming and J lost 8 bases, with 12 bases between them. The CDR3 totals 11 residues. As DNA, the CDR3 is TGTGCCAGCGGGACCGGGGTAGGCTACACCTTC. Its protein is CASGTGVGYTF.

There are a few counts of this clonotype. The V and J genes are TRBV6-5 and TRBJ2-1, with D hard to call. The CDR3 runs to 15 residues. Trimming stripped 2 bases from V and 3 bases from J, with 11 bases between. CDR1 is MNHEY, CDR2 SVGAGI, per germline. Here the CDR3 reads CASSYGINGYNEQFF. DNA of the CDR3: TGTGCCAGCAGTTACGGCATAAACGGCTACAATGAGCAGTTCTTC.

V usage is TRBV20-1 and J usage is TRBJ1-1; 12 nucleotides agree with TRBD1. This CDR3 has 17 residues. The germline CDR1 and CDR2 sequences are DFQATT and SNEGSKA (reference sequence). The V gene end was trimmed by 7 bases and the J gene end by 7 bases; junction bases not matched to a gene: 19. CDR3 bases: TGCAGTGTCTCACAACCCCGGGGGACAGGGGGCCGGGGTGAAGCTTTCTTT. Translated, it gives CSVSQPRGTGGRGEAFF.

The rearrangement uses TRBV5-6 and TRBJ2-5, with unresolved D. V lost 2 bases and J 5 bases, leaving 13 bases between the germline ends. From germline, CDR1 is SGHDT and CDR2 YYEEEE. The CDR3 sequence is 14 residues long. CDR3 sequence (DNA): TGTGCCAGCAGCTTCCAGCTGGGCCGGGAGACCCAGTACTTC. Translating gives CASSFQLGRETQYF.

The chain couples TRBV29-1 to TRBJ2-5; 8 bases align to TRBD1. This CDR3 has 14 residues. Germline V gives CDR1 SQVTM, CDR2 ANQGSEA. J lost 5 bases, V lost 6 bases, and 11 bases had no gene match. Here the CDR3 DNA reads TGCAGCGTCTCGGACACAGGGGGAGAGGAGACCCAGTACTTC. This codes for CSVSDTGGEETQYF.

The rearrangement links TRBV2 to TRBJ2-1; 11 bases agree with TRBD2. This CDR3 has 15 residues. Per the germline V gene, CDR1 is SNHLY and CDR2 is FYNNEI. V was clipped by 3 bases and J by 5 bases; unmatched bases: 3. The CDR3 reads CASSEGTSGDNEQFF. The DNA for the CDR3 is TGTGCCAGCAGTGAGGGGACTAGCGGCGACAATGAGCAGTTCTTC.